The T cell receptor beta chain described here comes from a study of blood T cell repertoires in COVID-19. The assay was immunoSEQ multiplex PCR, and TCRdb's table has in-frame clones only and misses some. The sample has more than 150,000 clones, less than 85% seen once; the top ten hold roughly 12%. Sequenced sample: peripheral blood. This receptor was obtained from a man in his fifties or sixties who had recovered from COVID-19.

In DNA form, the CDR3 reads TGCGCCAGCAGCCAGCAACCGGGACAGGGGAAGCAGTACTTC. Translated: CASSQQPGQGKQYF. The chain is built from TRBV4-3 and TRBJ2-7, with 10 bases aligning to TRBD1. Germline-derived CDR1 and CDR2 are LGHNA and YSLEER. V trimming: 3 bases; J trimming: 8 bases; junction bases outside the gene matches: 7. CDR3 length: 14 amino acids.